A few counts support the clone carrying this TCR beta chain. The data were produced by immunoSEQ multiplex PCR, yet TCRdb's version contains in-frame clones alone and is incomplete. Found here are 72,000 or so clones, about 84% of them singletons; the top ten hold 0.35% to 0.5%. This specimen belongs to a study of OX40 agonist ivuxolimab in advanced cancers. With 7 bases removed from V and 3 bases from J, the gap between germline ends came to 19 bases. In germline, CDR1 is SNHLY, CDR2 FYNNEI. CDR3 length: 16 amino acids. The rearrangement joins TRBV2 to TRBJ1-5, with D possibly matching TRBD1 (5 bases). The receptor was derived from an adult with an advanced solid tumor such as melanoma, head and neck, liver or kidney cancer. Sequencing used CD4+ or CD8+ T cells sorted from blood, obtained in a trial of the OX40 agonist ivuxolimab. CDR3: CASTPLDPGLNQPQHF. CDR3 bases: TGTGCCAGCACCCCTTTGGACCCGGGGCTCAATCAGCCCCAGCATTTT.